This entry concerns a single TCR beta chain. The data were obtained in a study of T cell changes during pregnancy in multiple sclerosis. The table came from immunoSEQ multiplex PCR; TCRdb's copy has only in-frame clones and leaves some out. The sample includes 90,000 to 120,000 clones, 85% to 95% of them seen just once. The CDR3 is 18 amino acids. Germline-derived CDR1 and CDR2 are SEHNR and FQNEAQ (reference sequence). The ends were cut back, 1 base at V and 2 bases at J, with 21 bases in the middle. This receptor was identified in a female donor in good health, enrolled as a control in a pregnancy study. The material sequenced was peripheral blood, taken in the third trimester of pregnancy. V and J are TRBV7-9 and TRBJ2-7; D may be TRBD2 (5 bases). Here the CDR3 reads CASSLGQFGVGGTYEQYF. As DNA, the CDR3 is TGTGCCAGCAGCTTAGGTCAATTCGGGGTTGGAGGAACCTACGAGCAGTACTTC.